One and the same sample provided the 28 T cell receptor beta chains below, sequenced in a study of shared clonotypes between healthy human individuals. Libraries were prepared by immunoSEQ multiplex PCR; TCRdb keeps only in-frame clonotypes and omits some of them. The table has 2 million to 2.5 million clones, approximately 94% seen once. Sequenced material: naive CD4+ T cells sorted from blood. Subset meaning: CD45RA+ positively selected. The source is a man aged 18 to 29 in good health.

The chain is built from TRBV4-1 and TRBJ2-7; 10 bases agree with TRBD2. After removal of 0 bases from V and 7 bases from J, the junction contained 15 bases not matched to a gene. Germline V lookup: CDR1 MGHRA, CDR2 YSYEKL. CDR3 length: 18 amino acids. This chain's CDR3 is CASSQEASGSVISVEQYF. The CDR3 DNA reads TGCGCCAGCAGCCAAGAAGCTAGCGGGAGTGTTATAAGCGTGGAGCAGTACTTC.

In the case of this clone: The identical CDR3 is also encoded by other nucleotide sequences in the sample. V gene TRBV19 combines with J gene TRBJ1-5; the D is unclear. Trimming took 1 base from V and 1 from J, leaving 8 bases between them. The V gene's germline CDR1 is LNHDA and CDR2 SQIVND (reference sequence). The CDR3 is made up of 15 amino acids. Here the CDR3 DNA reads TGTGCCAGTAGTATAGGTCCAGCCAGCAATCAGCCCCAGCATTTT. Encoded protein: CASSIGPASNQPQHF.

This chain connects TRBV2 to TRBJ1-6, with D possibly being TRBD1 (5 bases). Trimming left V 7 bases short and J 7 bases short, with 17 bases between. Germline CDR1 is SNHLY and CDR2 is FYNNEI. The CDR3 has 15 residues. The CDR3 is CASNPQAGGNSPLHF. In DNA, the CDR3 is TGTGCCAGCAACCCACAGGCAGGCGGGAATTCACCCCTCCACTTT. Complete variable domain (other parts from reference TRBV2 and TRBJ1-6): EPEVTQTPSHQVTQMGQEVILRCVPISNHLYFYWYRQILGQKVEFLVSFYNNEISEKSEIFDDQFSVERPDGSNFTLKIRSTKLEDSAMYFCASNPQAGGNSPLHFGNGTRLTVT.

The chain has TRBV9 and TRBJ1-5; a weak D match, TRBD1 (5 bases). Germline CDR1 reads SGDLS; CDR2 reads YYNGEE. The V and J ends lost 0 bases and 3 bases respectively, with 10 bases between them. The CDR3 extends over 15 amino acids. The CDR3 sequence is CASSVGDGLNQPQHF. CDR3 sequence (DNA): TGTGCCAGCAGCGTAGGGGACGGCCTCAATCAGCCCCAGCATTTT.

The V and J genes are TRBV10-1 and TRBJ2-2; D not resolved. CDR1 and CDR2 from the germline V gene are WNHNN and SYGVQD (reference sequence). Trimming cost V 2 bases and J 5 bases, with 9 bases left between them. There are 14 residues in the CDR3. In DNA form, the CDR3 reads TGCGCCAGCAGTGAGGACATAGGTACCGGGGAGCTGTTTTTT. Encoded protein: CASSEDIGTGELFF.

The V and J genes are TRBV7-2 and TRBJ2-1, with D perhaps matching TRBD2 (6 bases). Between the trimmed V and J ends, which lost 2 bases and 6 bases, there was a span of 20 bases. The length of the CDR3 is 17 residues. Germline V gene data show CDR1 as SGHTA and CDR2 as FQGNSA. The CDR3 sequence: CASSLSYGSWGGNEQFF. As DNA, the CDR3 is TGTGCCAGCAGCTTAAGCTACGGGTCTTGGGGAGGCAATGAGCAGTTCTTC.

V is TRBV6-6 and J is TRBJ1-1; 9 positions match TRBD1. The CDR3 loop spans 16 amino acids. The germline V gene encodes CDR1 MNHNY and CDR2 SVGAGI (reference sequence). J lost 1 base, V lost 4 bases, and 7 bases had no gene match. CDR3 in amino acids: CASSSHAGQGNTEAFF. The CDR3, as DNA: TGTGCCAGCAGTTCCCATGCGGGACAGGGGAACACTGAAGCTTTCTTT.

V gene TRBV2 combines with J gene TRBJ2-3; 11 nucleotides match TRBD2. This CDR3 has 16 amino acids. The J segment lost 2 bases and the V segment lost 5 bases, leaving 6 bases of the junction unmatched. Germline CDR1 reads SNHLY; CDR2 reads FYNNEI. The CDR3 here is CASSPTSGGLTDTQYF. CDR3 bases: TGTGCCAGCAGTCCCACTAGCGGGGGCCTCACAGATACGCAGTATTTT.

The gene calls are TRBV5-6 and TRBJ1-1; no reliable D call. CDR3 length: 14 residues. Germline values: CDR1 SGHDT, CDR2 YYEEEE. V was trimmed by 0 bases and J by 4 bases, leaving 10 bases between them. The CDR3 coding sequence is TGTGCCAGCAGCTTGGGAGGGCCCCCCACTGAAGCTTTCTTT. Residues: CASSLGGPPTEAFF.

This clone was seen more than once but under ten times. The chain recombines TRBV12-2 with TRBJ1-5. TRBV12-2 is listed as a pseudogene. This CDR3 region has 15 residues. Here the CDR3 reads CASRPDRNGNQPQHF. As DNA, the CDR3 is TGTGCAAGTCGACCGGACCGTAACGGCAATCAGCCCCAGCATTTT.

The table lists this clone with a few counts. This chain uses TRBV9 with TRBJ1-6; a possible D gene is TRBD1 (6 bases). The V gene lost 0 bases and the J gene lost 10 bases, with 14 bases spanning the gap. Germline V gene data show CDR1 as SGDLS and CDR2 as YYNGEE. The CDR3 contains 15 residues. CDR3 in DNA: TGTGCCAGCAGCGTAGCCGGAGGAAGGGGGTCACCCCTCCACTTT. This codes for CASSVAGGRGSPLHF.

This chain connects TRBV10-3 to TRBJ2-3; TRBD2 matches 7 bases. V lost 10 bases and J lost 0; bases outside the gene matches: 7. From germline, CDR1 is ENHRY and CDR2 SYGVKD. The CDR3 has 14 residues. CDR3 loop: CATGTTKSTDTQYF. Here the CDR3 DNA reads TGTGCCACCGGGACTACAAAGAGCACAGATACGCAGTATTTT.

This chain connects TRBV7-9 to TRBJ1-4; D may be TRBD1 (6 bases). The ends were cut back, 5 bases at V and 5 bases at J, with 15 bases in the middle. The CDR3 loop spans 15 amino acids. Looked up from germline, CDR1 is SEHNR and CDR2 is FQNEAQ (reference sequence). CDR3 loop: CASSSTRGGNEKLFF. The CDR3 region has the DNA TGTGCCAGCAGCAGTACCAGGGGAGGCAATGAAAAACTGTTTTTT.

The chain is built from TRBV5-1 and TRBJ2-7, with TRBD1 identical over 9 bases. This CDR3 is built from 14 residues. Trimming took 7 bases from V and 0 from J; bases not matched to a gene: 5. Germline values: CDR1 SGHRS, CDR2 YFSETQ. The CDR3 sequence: CASGEQGASYEQYF. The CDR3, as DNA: TGCGCCAGCGGAGAACAGGGGGCCTCCTACGAGCAGTACTTC.

Here the CDR3 reads CASSLYGASGAGTQYF. CDR3 in DNA: TGTGCCAGCAGCTTGTACGGGGCTAGCGGGGCGGGGACCCAGTACTTC. V and J are TRBV5-4 and TRBJ2-5; 9 nucleotides agree with TRBD2. Per the germline V gene, CDR1 is SGHNT and CDR2 is YYREEE (reference sequence). The length of the CDR3 is 16 residues. The J segment lost 7 bases and the V segment lost 1 base, leaving 11 bases of the junction unmatched. Using reference TRBV5-4 and TRBJ2-5 for the parts outside the CDR3, the full variable domain is ETGVTQSPTHLIKTRGQQVTLRCSSQSGHNTVSWYQQALGQGPQFIFQYYREEENGRGNFPPRFSGLQFPNYSSELNVNALELDDSALYLCASSLYGASGAGTQYFGPGTRLLVL.

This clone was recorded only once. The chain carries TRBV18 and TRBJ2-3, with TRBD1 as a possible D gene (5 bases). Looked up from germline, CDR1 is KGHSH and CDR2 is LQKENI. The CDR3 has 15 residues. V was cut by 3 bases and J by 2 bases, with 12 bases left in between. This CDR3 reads CASSPGQTYTDTQYF. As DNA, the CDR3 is TGTGCCAGCTCACCGGGGCAGACCTACACAGATACGCAGTATTTT.

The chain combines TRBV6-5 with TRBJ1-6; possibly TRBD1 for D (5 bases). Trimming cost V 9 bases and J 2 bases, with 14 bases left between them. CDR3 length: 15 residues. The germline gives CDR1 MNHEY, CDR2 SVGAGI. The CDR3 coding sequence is TGTGCCAGTGGGGCAGGCGTGACCTATAATTCACCCCTCCACTTT. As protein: CASGAGVTYNSPLHF.

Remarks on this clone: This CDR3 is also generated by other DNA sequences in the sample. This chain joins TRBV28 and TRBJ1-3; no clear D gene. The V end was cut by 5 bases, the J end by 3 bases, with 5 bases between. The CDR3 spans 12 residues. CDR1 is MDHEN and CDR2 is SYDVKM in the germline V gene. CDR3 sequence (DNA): TGTGCCAGCAGTCTAATTGGAAACACCATATATTTT. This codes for CASSLIGNTIYF.

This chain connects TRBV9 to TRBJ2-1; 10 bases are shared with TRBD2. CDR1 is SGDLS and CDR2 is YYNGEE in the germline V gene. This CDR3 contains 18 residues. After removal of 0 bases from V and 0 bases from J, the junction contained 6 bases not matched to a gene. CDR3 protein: CASSVGLAGGSSYNEQFF. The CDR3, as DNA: TGTGCCAGCAGCGTAGGACTAGCGGGTGGTAGCTCCTACAATGAGCAGTTCTTC.

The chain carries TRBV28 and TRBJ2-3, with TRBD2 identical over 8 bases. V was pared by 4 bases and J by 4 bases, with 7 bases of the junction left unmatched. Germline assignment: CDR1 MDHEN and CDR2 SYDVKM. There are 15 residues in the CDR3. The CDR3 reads CASSSKRGRSDTQYF. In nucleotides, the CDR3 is TGTGCCAGCAGTTCCAAGCGGGGGAGGTCAGATACGCAGTATTTT.

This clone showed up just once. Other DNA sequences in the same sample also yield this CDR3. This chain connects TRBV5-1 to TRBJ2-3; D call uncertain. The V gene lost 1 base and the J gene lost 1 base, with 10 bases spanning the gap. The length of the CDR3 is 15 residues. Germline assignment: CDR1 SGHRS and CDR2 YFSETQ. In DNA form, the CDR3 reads TGCGCCAGCAGCTTGTCCCCAGCTGGCACAGATACGCAGTATTTT. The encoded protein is CASSLSPAGTDTQYF. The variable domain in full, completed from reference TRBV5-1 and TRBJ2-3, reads KAGVTQTPRYLIKTRGQQVTLSCSPISGHRSVSWYQQTPGQGLQFLFEYFSETQRNKGNFPGRFSGRQFSNSRSEMNVSTLELGDSALYLCASSLSPAGTDTQYFGPGTRLTVL.

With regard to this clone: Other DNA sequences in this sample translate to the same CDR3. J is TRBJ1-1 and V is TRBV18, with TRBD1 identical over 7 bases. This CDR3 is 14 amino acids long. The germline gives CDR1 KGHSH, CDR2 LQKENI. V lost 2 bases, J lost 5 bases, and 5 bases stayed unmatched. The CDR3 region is CASSPTAGGTEAFF. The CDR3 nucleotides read TGTGCCAGCTCACCAACGGCAGGGGGTACTGAAGCTTTCTTT.

The DNA of the CDR3 is TGTGCCAGCAGCTTCCTAGCGTCTGGGGCCAACGTCCTGACTTTC. This translates into CASSFLASGANVLTF. The chain couples TRBV5-8 to TRBJ2-6; D may be TRBD2 (6 bases). Looked up from germline, CDR1 is SGHTS and CDR2 is YDEGEE. Trimming pared 2 bases from V and 1 base from J, leaving 7 bases between. There are 15 residues in the CDR3.

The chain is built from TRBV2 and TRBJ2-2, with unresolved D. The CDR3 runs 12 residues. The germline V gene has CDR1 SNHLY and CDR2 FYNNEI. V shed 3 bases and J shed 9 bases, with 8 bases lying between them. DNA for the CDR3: TGTGCCAGCAGTGATAGGGTCTGGGAGCTGTTTTTT. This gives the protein CASSDRVWELFF.

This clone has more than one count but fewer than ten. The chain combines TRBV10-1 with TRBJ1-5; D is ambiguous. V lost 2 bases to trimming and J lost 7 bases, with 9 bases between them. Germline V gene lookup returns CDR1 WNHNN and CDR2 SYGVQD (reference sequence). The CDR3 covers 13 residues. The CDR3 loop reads CASSETLGQPQHF. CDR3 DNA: TGCGCCAGCAGTGAGACCTTGGGACAGCCCCAGCATTTT.

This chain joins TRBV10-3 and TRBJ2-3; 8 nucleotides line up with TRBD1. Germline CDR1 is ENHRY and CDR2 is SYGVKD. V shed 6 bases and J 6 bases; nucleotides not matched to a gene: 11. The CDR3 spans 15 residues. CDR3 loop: CAISRGRGSGDTQYF. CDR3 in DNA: TGTGCCATCAGCAGGGGGCGCGGTTCTGGCGATACGCAGTATTTT.

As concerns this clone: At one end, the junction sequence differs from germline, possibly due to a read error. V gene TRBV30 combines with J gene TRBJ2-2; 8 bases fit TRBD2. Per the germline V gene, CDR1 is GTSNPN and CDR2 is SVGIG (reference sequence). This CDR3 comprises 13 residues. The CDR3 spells CAYGTSGTGELFF. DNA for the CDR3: TGTGCCTACGGCACTAGCGGTACCGGAGAGCTGTTTTTT.

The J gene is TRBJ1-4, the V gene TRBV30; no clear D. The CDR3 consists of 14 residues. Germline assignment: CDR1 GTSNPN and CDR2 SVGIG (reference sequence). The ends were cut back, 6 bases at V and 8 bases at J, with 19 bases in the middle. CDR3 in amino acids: CACSVPGLGEKLFF. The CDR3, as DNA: TGTGCCTGTTCAGTCCCCGGGTTAGGGGAAAAACTGTTTTTT.